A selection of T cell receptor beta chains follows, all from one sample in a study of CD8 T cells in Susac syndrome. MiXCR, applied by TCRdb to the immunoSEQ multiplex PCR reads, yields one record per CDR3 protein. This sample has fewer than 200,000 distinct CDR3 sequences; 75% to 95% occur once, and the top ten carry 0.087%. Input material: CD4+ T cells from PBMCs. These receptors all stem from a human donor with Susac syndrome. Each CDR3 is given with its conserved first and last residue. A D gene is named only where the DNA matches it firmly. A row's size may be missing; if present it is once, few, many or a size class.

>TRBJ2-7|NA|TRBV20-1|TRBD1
CSAIPMDRGLYEQYF
TGCAGTGCCATCCCCATGGACAGGGGATTGTACGAGCAGTACTTC
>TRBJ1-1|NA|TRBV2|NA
CASSELGGAEAFF
TGTGCCAGCAGTGAATTGGGGGGGGCTGAAGCTTTCTTT
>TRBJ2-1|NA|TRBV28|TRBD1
CASRQGNSYNEQFF
TGTGCCAGCCGACAGGGAAACTCCTACAATGAGCAGTTCTTC
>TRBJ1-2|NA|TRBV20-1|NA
CSARGQVYGYTF
TGCAGTGCTAGAGGACAGGTCTATGGCTACACCTTC
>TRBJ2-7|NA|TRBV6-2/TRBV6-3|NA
CASSYEGGMGYEQYF
TGTGCCAGCAGTTACGAGGGGGGCATGGGCTACGAGCAGTACTTC
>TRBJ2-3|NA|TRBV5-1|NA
CASSLRGPSTDTQYF
TGCGCCAGCAGCTTGCGCGGACCTAGCACAGATACGCAGTATTTT
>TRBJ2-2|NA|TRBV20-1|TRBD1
CSATGPGQGVRTGELFF
TGCAGTGCTACGGGACCGGGACAGGGGGTCAGGACCGGGGAGCTGTTTTTT
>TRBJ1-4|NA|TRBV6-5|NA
CASKRTVTDGLFF
TGTGCCAGCAAAAGGACAGTTACGGACGGACTGTTTTTT
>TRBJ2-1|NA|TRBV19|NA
CASSIVTGSSYNEQFF
TGTGCCAGTAGTATAGTGACGGGGAGCTCCTACAATGAGCAGTTCTTC
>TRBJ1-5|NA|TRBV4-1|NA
CASSQGRQVPQPQHF
TGCGCCAGCAGCCAAGGAAGACAGGTTCCCCAGCCCCAGCATTTT
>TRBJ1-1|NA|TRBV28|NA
CASSSPSGTDARAFF
TGTGCCAGCAGTTCCCCGTCAGGGACCGACGCTAGGGCTTTCTTT
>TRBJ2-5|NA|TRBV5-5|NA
CASSPRSVETQYF
TGTGCCAGCAGCCCGCGGAGTGTTGAGACCCAGTACTTC
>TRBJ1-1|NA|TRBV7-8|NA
CASSLHLGTEAFF
TGTGCCAGCAGCTTACACCTGGGGACTGAAGCTTTCTTT
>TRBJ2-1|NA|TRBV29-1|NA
CSVERRLSYNEQFF
TGCAGCGTTGAAAGGCGGCTATCCTACAATGAGCAGTTCTTC
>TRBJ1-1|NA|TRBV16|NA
CASSPMRENTEAFF
TGTGCCAGCAGCCCCATGCGAGAGAACACTGAAGCTTTCTTT
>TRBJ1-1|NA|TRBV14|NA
CASDEGRNTEAFF
TGTGCCAGCGACGAGGGTAGGAACACTGAAGCTTTCTTT
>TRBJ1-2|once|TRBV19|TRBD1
CASRTGQGGNYGYTF
TGTGCCAGTAGGACGGGACAGGGCGGTAACTATGGCTACACCTTC
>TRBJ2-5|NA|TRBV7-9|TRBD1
CASSLGQGRSETQYF
TGTGCCAGCAGCTTGGGACAGGGGCGTTCGGAGACCCAGTACTTC
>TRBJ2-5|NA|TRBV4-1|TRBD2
CASSQAGGKAETQYF
TGCGCCAGCAGCCAAGCGGGAGGGAAGGCAGAGACCCAGTACTTC
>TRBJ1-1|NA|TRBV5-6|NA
CASSLGPVVAQAFF
TGTGCCAGCAGCTTGGGTCCGGTAGTGGCCCAAGCTTTCTTT
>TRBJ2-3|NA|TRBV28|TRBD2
CASSLLPPSGMSTDTQYF
TGTGCCAGCAGTTTATTACCCCCCAGCGGGATGAGCACAGATACGCAGTATTTT
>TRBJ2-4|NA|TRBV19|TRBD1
CASREPTGFIQYF
TGTGCCAGTAGGGAACCGACAGGGTTTATTCAGTACTTC
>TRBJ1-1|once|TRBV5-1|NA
CASSTDGDTEAFF
TGCGCCAGCAGCACCGACGGAGACACTGAAGCTTTCTTT
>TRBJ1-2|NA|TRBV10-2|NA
CASSETGWDHGYTF
TGCGCCAGCAGTGAGACAGGGTGGGACCATGGCTACACCTTC
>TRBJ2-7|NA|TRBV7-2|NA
CASSPPPSTYEQYF
TGTGCCAGCAGCCCTCCGCCGTCTACCTACGAGCAGTACTTC
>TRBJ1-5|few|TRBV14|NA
CASSLLGNQPQHF
TGTGCCAGCAGTTTACTTGGCAATCAGCCCCAGCATTTT
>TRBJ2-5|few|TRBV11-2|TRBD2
CASSLTSGRAETQYF
TGTGCCAGCAGCTTGACTAGCGGGAGGGCCGAGACCCAGTACTTC
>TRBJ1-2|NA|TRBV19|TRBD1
CASSTTGGDYGYTF
TGTGCCAGTAGTACCACAGGGGGGGACTATGGCTACACCTTC
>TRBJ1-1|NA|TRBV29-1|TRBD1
CSAPKGAPNTEAFF
TGCAGCGCTCCTAAGGGGGCTCCTAACACTGAAGCTTTCTTT
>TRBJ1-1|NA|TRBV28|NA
CASSLKRHPAAEAFF
TGTGCCAGCAGTTTAAAGCGACACCCGGCCGCTGAAGCTTTCTTT
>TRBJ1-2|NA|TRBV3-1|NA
CAGSQDPGALGYTF
TGTGCCGGCAGCCAAGATCCGGGGGCCCTTGGTTACACCTTC
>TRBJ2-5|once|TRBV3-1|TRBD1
CASSQDTGQSYQETQYF
TGTGCCAGCAGCCAAGATACGGGACAGTCGTACCAAGAGACCCAGTACTTC
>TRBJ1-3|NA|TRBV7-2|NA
CASSLSGAGNTIYF
TGTGCCAGCAGCTTGTCAGGGGCTGGAAACACCATATATTTT
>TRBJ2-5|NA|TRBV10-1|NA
CASSESTGAGETQYF
TGCGCCAGCAGTGAGTCGACGGGGGCGGGTGAGACCCAGTACTTC
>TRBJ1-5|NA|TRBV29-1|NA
CSVGGEGYQPQHF
TGCAGCGTTGGAGGAGAGGGGTACCAGCCCCAGCATTTT
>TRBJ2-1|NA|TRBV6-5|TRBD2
CASSYSTLAGFEQFF
TGTGCCAGCAGTTACTCGACGCTAGCGGGGTTTGAGCAGTTCTTC
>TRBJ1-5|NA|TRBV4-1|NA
CASSQVFQGPGQPQHF
TGCGCCAGCAGCCAAGTCTTCCAGGGGCCAGGTCAGCCCCAGCATTTT
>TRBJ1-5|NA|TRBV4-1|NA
CASSQAEFSAHNQPQHF
TGCGCCAGCAGCCAAGCCGAATTTTCGGCTCACAATCAGCCCCAGCATTTT
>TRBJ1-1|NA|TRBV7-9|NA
CASSTSGGGQAFF
TGTGCCAGCAGCACCTCGGGGGGGGGCCAAGCTTTCTTT
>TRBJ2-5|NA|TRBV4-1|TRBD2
CASSQVGTSGQETQYF
TGCGCCAGCAGCCAAGTAGGTACTAGCGGACAAGAGACCCAGTACTTC
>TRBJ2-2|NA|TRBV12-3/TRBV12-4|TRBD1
CASNPDRGAGELFF
TGTGCCAGCAACCCAGACAGGGGGGCCGGGGAGCTGTTTTTT
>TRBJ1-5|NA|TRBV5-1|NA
CASSLDFSSNQPQHF
TGCGCCAGCAGCTTGGATTTCTCTAGCAATCAGCCCCAGCATTTT
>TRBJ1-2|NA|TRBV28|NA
CASSSERNYGYTF
TGTGCCAGCAGTTCTGAACGAAATTATGGCTACACCTTC
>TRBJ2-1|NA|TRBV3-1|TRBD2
CASSRPGLVNNEQFF
TGTGCCAGCAGCAGACCGGGACTAGTAAACAATGAGCAGTTCTTC
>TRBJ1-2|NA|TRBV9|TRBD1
CASSASGQGGHGYTF
TGTGCCAGCAGCGCCTCCGGACAGGGAGGGCATGGCTACACCTTC
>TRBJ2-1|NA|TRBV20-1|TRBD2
CSARDPLAGGDNEQFF
TGCAGTGCTAGAGATCCGTTGGCGGGGGGGGACAATGAGCAGTTCTTC
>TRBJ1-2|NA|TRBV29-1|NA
CSASTGTPIGYTF
TGCAGCGCCAGTACCGGGACACCTATCGGCTACACCTTC
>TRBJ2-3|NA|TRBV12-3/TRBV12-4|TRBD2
CASSETSGRPHTQYF
TGTGCCAGTTCCGAGACTAGCGGGAGACCTCATACGCAGTATTTT
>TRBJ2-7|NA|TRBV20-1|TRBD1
CSALRGTDYEQYF
TGCAGTGCTCTCAGGGGGACCGACTACGAGCAGTACTTC